The clone carrying this TCR beta chain occurred a few times. The antigen is unknown. The data stem from a study of response to subunit inactivated influenza vaccine. Study results and caveats: The authors suggested that few new T cells are recruited per seasonal influenza vaccination.

The germline V gene has CDR1 SEHNR and CDR2 FQNEAQ (reference sequence). The CDR3 has 12 amino acids. V was trimmed by 7 bases and J by 0 bases, leaving 7 bases between them. One entry per CDR3 protein results from TCRdb running MiXCR on the RT-PCR reads. The sample has 600,000 to 850,000 distinct CDR3 sequences, about 15% seen once; the top ten hold 7.5% to 8%. This receptor was identified in a man aged 50 to 60 who received an inactivated influenza vaccine. The gene calls are TRBV7-9 and TRBJ2-7, with unresolved D. Sequencing was performed on PBMCs from blood, taken 14 days before vaccination. The CDR3 loop is CASTKSSYEQYF. As DNA, the CDR3 is TGTGCCAGCACCAAAAGCTCCTACGAGCAGTACTTC.